The T cell receptor beta chain under discussion was sequenced for a study of CD8 T cells in Susac syndrome. As for the study in general: Clinical remission applied to roughly eight sequenced Susac syndrome patients, and five or six had active disease.

It was with random hexamers that 0.5 to 1 ug RNA was reverse transcribed. The authors amplified TCR beta CDR3 across 54 Vbeta and 13 Jbeta using immunoSEQ multiplex PCR. TCRdb fed the immunoSEQ multiplex PCR reads into MiXCR, producing one record per CDR3 protein. The sample shows about 180,000 distinct CDR3 sequences, roughly 92% of them seen only once. Study conclusions and caveats: Individuals included in the TCR sequencing and HLA analysis were acknowledged by the study to be relatively few in number.

Notes on this clonotype: Its antigen is unknown.

The CDR3 contains 17 residues. Germline V gives CDR1 ENHRY, CDR2 SYGVKD. Trimming removed 0 bases at V and 4 bases at J, with 16 bases between. The chain joins TRBV10-3 to TRBJ2-1, with D possibly TRBD1 on 5 matching bases. Sequencing used CD4+ T cells from PBMCs. The source of this sequence is a human donor with Susac syndrome. The CDR3 sequence: CAISESKAGPGYNEQFF. In DNA, the CDR3 is TGTGCCATCAGTGAGTCGAAGGCCGGACCAGGGTACAATGAGCAGTTCTTC.